This TCR beta chain appears in the sequencing data of a study of T cells after yellow fever vaccination. Study background: When fractions had low cell numbers, they were prepared with SMART-Seq v4 Ultra Low Input. Notes on the study in general: Once the booster was given, most primary-vaccination clones reappeared, at approximately 97% for CD4 and roughly 85% for CD8. Bulk-population clonotypes that are abundant could appear as contaminants in FACS-sorted repertoires.

V was pared by 0 bases and J by 5 bases, with 9 bases of the junction left unmatched. CDR1 DFQATT and CDR2 SNEGSKA come from the germline V gene (reference sequence). This CDR3 is built from 17 residues. Making TCR cDNA involved 5'RACE template switching, which added UMIs and a universal primer site. TCRdb called the 5' RACE reads again in MiXCR, with one record for every CDR3 protein. The sample includes a few hundred thousand distinct CDR3 sequences, roughly a sixth seen only once; the top ten take 18%. This clonotype was seen at least ten times. Its antigen is unknown. The TCR comes from a man aged 18 to 30 who received the YFV17D yellow fever vaccine. Material: PBMCs, obtained before the yellow fever booster vaccination. The genes are TRBV20-1 and TRBJ2-2; TRBD1 aligns across 10 bases. As DNA, the CDR3 is TGCAGTGCTAGAGATCGGGTCGGGACAGGGGTGACCGGGGAGCTGTTTTTT. Amino acids: CSARDRVGTGVTGELFF.